This T cell receptor beta chain derives from a study of blood T cells in healthy people across ages. Overall study context: Every two T cells gave about one barcoded beta molecule via template switching.

In germline, CDR1 is SGHAT, CDR2 FQNNGV. Trimming removed 5 bases from V and 2 bases from J; junction bases left unmatched: 5. The CDR3 has 16 amino acids. General observations from the study: Roughly linear age-related decline in beta diversity appeared, significant by age 40.

A J-beta primer mix and a sample-barcoded 5' primer were used in a second PCR of about 6 to 12 cycles. TCRdb independently ran MiXCR on the 5' RACE reads; one entry per CDR3 protein. The profile shows 700,000 or so distinct CDR3 sequences, approximately 40% of them singletons. Every participating donor contributed 9.5 to 10 milliliters of peripheral blood through a draw. The study isolated at least 6.5 million PBMCs from each sample. This clonotype came up a few times. The antigen is unknown. This TCR was recovered from a man older than 75 in good health. V is TRBV11-2 and J is TRBJ2-3, with 12 bases that match TRBD2. The sequenced sample was blood. CDR3 DNA sequence: TGTGCCAGCAGCCCCTCTAGCGGGGGGGCCACAGATACGCAGTATTTT. It yields the protein CASSPSSGGATDTQYF.